The source of this TCR beta chain is a study of T cell responses to AZD1222 COVID-19 vaccine. Notes on the study in general: The donor group comprised mostly white British people and more females; the analysis possibly underestimated clonal diversity. Rises in breadth and depth of Spike-specific TCRs came after two AZD1222 doses. Reportedly, nearly half of unique spike TCRs recognized epitopes outside B.1.351/B.1.1.7 mutations. Repertoire sampling occurred only after the peak T cell response.

CDR3 length: 13 residues. From germline, CDR1 is KGHDR and CDR2 SFDVKD. Trimming took 4 bases from V and 12 from J; bases not matched to a gene: 11. On this clone: Its matching antigen is unknown.

Sequencing used immunoSEQ multiplex PCR; TCRdb keeps in-frame clones, though not all of them. This table holds some 96,000 clones, around 89% found once. V and J are TRBV24-1 and TRBJ2-7, with TRBD1 matching over 7 bases. This clonotype was sampled from an adult in good health. The material sequenced was peripheral blood, taken on day 0 of AZD1222 vaccination. CDR3 residues: CATSERDRASRYF. The CDR3 DNA follows: TGTGCCACCAGTGAACGCGACAGGGCGTCGAGGTACTTC.